This TCR beta chain was observed in a study of blood T cells in healthy people across ages. This clonotype occurred many times. The antigen is not known. Combining a sample-barcoded 5' primer with a J-beta primer mix, a second PCR ran for about 6 to 11 cycles. TCRdb used MiXCR to reprocess the 5' RACE reads, holding one entry per CDR3 protein. The table includes about 780,000 distinct CDR3 sequences, roughly 26% detected once. The CDR3 sequence is 12 residues long. Losses at the gene ends were 4 bases for V and 6 bases for J; bases not matched to a gene: 2. Germline V gene lookup returns CDR1 LGHDT and CDR2 YNNKEL (reference sequence). Broader study findings: Diversity of TCR beta correlated strongly with naive T cell percentage.

The sample also formed part of further work on T cells of mothers and their children. That study reports: All RNA that had been extracted was used for cDNA synthesis at about 1.5 ug per 15 ul. Unrelated pairs and related pairs have their TCR recombination output shaped similarly by thymic selection. Mothers and children who were related shared slightly more overlap than unrelated pairs, but not significantly more.

This chain links TRBV3-1 with TRBJ2-5, with TRBD1 matching over 7 bases. The clonotype comes from a boy between 10 and 17 years old in good health. Sequencing input: blood. The CDR3 DNA reads as TGTGCCAGCAGCCTAGGGGGCAAGACCCAGTACTTC. Its protein is CASSLGGKTQYF.